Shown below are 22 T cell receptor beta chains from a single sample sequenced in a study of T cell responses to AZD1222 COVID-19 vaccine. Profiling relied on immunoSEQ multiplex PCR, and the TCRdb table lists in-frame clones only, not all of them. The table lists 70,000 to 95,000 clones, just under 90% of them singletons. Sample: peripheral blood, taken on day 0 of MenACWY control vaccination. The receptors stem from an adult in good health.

The CDR3 DNA reads TGTGCCAGCATCGATCCGGGGACTGAAGCTTTCTTT. Its translation is CASIDPGTEAFF. This rearrangement joins TRBV6-6 to TRBJ1-1; no reliable D call. Trimming shortened V by 7 bases and J by 5 bases, and 11 bases separated the two germline ends. Germline V gene sequence: CDR1 MNHNY, CDR2 SVGAGI (reference sequence). CDR3 length: 12 amino acids.

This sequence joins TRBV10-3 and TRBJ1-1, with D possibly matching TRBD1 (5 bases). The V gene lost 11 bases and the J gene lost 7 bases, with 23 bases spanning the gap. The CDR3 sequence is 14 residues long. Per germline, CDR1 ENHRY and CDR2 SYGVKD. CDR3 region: CAVPPGRKNVEAFF. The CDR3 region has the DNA TGTGCCGTTCCGCCGGGACGGAAGAATGTTGAAGCTTTCTTT.

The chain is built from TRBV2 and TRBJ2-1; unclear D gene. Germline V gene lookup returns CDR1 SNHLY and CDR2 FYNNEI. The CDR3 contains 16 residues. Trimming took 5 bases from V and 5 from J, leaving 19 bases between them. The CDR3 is CASSPSRPNPHNEQFF. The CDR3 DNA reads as TGTGCCAGCAGTCCGTCGCGCCCCAACCCCCACAATGAGCAGTTCTTC.

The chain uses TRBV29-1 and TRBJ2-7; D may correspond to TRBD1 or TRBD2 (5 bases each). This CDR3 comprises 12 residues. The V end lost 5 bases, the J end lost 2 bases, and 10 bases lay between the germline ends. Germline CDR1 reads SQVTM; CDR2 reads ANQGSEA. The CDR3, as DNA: TGCAGCGTTTGGGACGGAACCTACGAGCAGTACTTC. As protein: CSVWDGTYEQYF.

The CDR3: CASSEGRVSGNTIYF. CDR3 nucleotides: TGTGCCAGCAGTGAGGGCAGGGTGTCGGGAAACACCATATATTTT. The rearrangement uses TRBV2 and TRBJ1-3; possibly TRBD1 for D (5 bases). The CDR3 has 15 residues. The V gene's germline CDR1 is SNHLY and CDR2 FYNNEI. Trimming cost V 3 bases and J 4 bases, with 13 bases left between them.

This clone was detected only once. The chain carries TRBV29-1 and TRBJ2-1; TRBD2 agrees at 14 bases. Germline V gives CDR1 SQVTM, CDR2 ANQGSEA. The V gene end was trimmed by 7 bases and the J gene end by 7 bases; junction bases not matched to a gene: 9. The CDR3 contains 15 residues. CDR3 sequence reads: CSDYKGLAGVNEQFF. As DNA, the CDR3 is TGCAGCGATTACAAGGGACTAGCGGGGGTGAATGAGCAGTTCTTC.

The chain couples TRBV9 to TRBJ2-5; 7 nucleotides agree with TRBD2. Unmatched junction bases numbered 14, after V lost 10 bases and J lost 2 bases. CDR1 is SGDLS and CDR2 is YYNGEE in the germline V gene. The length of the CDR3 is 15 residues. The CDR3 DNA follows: TGTGCCTCATCGTGGGGGACGGGGGGTCAAGAGACCCAGTACTTC. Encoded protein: CASSWGTGGQETQYF.

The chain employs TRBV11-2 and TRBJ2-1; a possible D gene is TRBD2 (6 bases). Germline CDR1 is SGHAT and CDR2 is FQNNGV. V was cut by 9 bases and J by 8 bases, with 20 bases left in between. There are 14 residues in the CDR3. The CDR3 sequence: CARPGTRPSDEQFF. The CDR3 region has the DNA TGTGCCAGGCCCGGGACTCGGCCATCTGATGAGCAGTTCTTC.

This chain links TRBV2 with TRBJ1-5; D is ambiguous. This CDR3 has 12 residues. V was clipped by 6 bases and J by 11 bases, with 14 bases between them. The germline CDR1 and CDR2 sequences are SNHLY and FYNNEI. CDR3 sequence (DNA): TGTGCCAGCAGCCCAGTTGTGGGGACCCAGCATTTT. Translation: CASSPVVGTQHF.

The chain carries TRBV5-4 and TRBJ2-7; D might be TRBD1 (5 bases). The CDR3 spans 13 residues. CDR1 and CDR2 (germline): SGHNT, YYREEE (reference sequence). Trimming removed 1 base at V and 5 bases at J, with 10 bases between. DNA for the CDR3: TGTGCCAGCAGCTTGCAGGGCCGGGACGAGCAGTACTTC. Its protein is CASSLQGRDEQYF.

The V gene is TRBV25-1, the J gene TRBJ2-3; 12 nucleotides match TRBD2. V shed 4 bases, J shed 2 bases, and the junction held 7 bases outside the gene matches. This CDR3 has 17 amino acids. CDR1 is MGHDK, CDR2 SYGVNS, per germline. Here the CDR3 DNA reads TGTGCCAGCAGTGGGGACGGACTAGCGGGGAACACAGATACGCAGTATTTT. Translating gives CASSGDGLAGNTDTQYF.

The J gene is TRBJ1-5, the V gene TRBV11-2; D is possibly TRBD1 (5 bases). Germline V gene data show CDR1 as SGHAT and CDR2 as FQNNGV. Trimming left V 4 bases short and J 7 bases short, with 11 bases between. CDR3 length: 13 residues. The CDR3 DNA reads TGTGCCAGCAGCTCCTTTCGGGGGCAGCCCCAGCATTTT. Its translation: CASSSFRGQPQHF.

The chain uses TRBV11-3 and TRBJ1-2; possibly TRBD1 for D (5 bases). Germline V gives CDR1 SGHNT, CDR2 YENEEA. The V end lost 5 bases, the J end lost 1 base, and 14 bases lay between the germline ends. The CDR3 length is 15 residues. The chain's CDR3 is CASSRLTAYNYGYTF. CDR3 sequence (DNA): TGTGCCAGCAGCCGCCTGACAGCTTATAACTATGGCTACACCTTC.

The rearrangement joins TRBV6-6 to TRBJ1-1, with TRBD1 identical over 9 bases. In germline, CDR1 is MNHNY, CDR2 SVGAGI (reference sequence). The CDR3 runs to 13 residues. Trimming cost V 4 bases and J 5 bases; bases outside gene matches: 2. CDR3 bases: TGTGCCAGCAGTTCGACAGGGGGGACTGAAGCTTTCTTT. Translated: CASSSTGGTEAFF.

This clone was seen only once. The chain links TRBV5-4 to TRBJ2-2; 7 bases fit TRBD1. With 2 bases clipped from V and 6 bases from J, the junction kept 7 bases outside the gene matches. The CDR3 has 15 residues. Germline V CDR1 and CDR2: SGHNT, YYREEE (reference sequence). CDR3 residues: CASSLLTGSPGELFF. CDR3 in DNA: TGTGCCAGCAGCTTATTGACAGGGTCGCCCGGGGAGCTGTTTTTT.

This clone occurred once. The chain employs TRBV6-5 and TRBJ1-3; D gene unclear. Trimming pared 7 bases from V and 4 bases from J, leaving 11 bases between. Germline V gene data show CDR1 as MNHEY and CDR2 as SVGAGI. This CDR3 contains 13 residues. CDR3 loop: CASTNLAGNTIYF. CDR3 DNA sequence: TGTGCCAGCACGAACCTGGCGGGAAACACCATATATTTT.

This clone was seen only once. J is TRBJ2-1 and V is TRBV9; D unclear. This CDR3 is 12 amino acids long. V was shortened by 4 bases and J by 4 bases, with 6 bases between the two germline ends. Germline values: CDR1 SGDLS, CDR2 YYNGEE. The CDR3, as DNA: TGTGCCAGCAGCCCACGATACAATGAGCAGTTCTTC. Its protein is CASSPRYNEQFF. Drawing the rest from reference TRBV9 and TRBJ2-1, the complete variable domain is DSGVTQTPKHLITATGQRVTLRCSPRSGDLSVYWYQQSLDQGLQFLIQYYNGEERAKGNILERFSAQQFPDLHSELNLSSLELGDSALYFCASSPRYNEQFFGPGTRLTVL.

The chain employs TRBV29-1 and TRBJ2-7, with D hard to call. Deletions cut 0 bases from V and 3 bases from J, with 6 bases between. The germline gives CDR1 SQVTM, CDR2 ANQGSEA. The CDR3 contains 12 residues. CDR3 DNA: TGCAGCGTTGAAGATTCTCTCTACGAGCAGTACTTC. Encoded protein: CSVEDSLYEQYF.

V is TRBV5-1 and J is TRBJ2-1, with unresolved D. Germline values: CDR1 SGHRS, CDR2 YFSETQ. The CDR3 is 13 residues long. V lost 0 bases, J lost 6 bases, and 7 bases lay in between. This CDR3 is CASSLDLLNEQFF. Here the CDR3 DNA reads TGCGCCAGCAGCTTGGACCTACTCAATGAGCAGTTCTTC.

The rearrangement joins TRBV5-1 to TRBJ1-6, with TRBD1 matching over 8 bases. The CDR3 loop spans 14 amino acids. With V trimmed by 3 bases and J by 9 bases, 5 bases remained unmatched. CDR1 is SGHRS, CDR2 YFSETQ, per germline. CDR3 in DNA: TGCGCCAGCAGCTCGGGACAGGCCTCTTCACCCCTCCACTTT. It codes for CASSSGQASSPLHF.

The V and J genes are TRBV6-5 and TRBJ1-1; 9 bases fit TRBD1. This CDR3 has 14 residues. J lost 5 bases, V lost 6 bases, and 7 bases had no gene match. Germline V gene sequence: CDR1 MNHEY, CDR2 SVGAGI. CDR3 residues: CASRLRQGGTEAFF. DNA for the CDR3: TGTGCCAGCAGGCTTAGACAGGGGGGGACTGAAGCTTTCTTT.

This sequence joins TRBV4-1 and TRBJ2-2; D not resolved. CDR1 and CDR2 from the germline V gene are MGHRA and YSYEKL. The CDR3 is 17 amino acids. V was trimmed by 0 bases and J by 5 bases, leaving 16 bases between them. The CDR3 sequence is CASSQENQHASTGELFF. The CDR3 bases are TGCGCCAGCAGCCAAGAGAATCAACACGCATCAACCGGGGAGCTGTTTTTT.